Listed here are 11 T cell receptor beta chains from one sample, sequenced in a study of naive and memory T cell subsets. Both TRBC1 and TRBC2 were covered by a beta constant-region primer of two equimolar oligonucleotides. Nested alpha and beta constant-region primers with the SP2 primer drove four PCR rounds on ligated cDNA. TCRdb independently ran MiXCR on the UMI-ligation and nested PCR reads; one entry per CDR3 protein. The table records roughly 80,000 distinct CDR3 sequences, roughly 9.3% of them present only once. Source material: naive CD8+ T cells from blood. These receptors were taken from a human donor in good health.

This clonotype was counted a few times. The chain links TRBV25-1 to TRBJ1-2; 7 bases align to TRBD1. Unmatched junction bases numbered 6, after V lost 3 bases and J lost 8 bases. This CDR3 contains 13 residues. In germline, CDR1 is MGHDK, CDR2 SYGVNS. The CDR3 region is CASSEKQGRGYTF. Here the CDR3 DNA reads TGTGCCAGCAGTGAGAAACAGGGGCGAGGCTACACCTTC.

This clonotype was counted a few times. The V gene is TRBV15, the J gene TRBJ1-5, with D maybe TRBD1 (6 bases). Trimming stripped 4 bases from V and 2 bases from J, with 9 bases between. There are 14 residues in the CDR3. The germline V gene has CDR1 LNHNV and CDR2 YYDKDF (reference sequence). The CDR3 protein is CATSMTGGNQPQHF. Written as DNA, the CDR3 is TGTGCCACCAGCATGACAGGTGGCAATCAGCCCCAGCATTTT.

This clonotype was found many times. The J gene is TRBJ1-5, the V gene TRBV28; D not resolved. Germline CDR1 is MDHEN and CDR2 is SYDVKM. This CDR3 spans 13 amino acids. V lost 9 bases and J 2 bases, leaving 11 bases between the germline ends. The CDR3 here is CASSQRGNQPQHF. The CDR3 coding sequence is TGTGCCAGTTCACAAAGGGGCAATCAGCCCCAGCATTTT.

Comments on this clonotype: A single base separates this from a much larger clone, so it may be a read error. The CDR3 DNA sequence: TGCGCCAGCAGCCATGGGGGGGGTTATAGCAATCAGCCCCAGAATTTT. It is translated as CASSHGGGYSNQPQNF. The chain employs TRBV4-1 and TRBJ1-5, with a tentative D call TRBD1 (5 bases). Germline values: CDR1 MGHRA, CDR2 YSYEKL. The CDR3 loop spans 16 amino acids.

The chain employs TRBV20-1 and TRBJ2-5, with 10 bases lining up with TRBD2. Unmatched junction bases numbered 9, after V lost 3 bases and J lost 5 bases. The CDR3 runs to 15 residues. Germline V gene data show CDR1 as DFQATT and CDR2 as SNEGSKA (reference sequence). CDR3 protein: CSARPSGSLRETQYF. The CDR3 DNA reads TGCAGTGCTAGGCCTAGCGGGAGCCTCAGGGAGACCCAGTACTTC.

This clonotype was observed a few times. This rearrangement joins TRBV20-1 to TRBJ2-1; a possible D gene is TRBD2 (5 bases). From germline, CDR1 is DFQATT and CDR2 SNEGSKA (reference sequence). Trimming took 6 bases from V and 8 from J, leaving 20 bases between them. This CDR3 has 14 amino acids. CDR3 sequence: CSASGRGLFDEQFF. In DNA form, the CDR3 reads TGCAGTGCAAGCGGAAGAGGTTTATTCGATGAGCAGTTCTTC.

Ten or more counts support this clonotype. The CDR3 protein is CASSLIAGSNYGYTF. CDR3 DNA: TGTGCCAGCAGTTTAATTGCAGGGTCTAACTATGGCTACACCTTC. V gene TRBV12-3 or TRBV12-4 combines with J gene TRBJ1-2; possible D gene TRBD1, 5 bases. V lost 2 bases to trimming and J lost 0 bases, with 10 bases between them. The CDR3 is made up of 15 amino acids.

In this sample, this clonotype turned up many times. The V call is TRBV28, the J call TRBJ2-7, with 8 nucleotides matching TRBD1. This CDR3 comprises 14 residues. Germline-derived CDR1 and CDR2 are MDHEN and SYDVKM. V dropped 6 bases and J dropped 4; count of bases not matched to a gene: 8. The CDR3 protein is CASSSPTGGYEQYF. CDR3 sequence (DNA): TGTGCCAGCAGCTCCCCCACAGGGGGTTACGAGCAGTACTTC.

Worth noting for this clonotype: It may be a read error: a sequence one base away is much more abundant. The chain recombines TRBV6-5 with TRBJ2-2; 10 positions agree with TRBD2. This CDR3 comprises 19 residues. CDR1 is MNHEY, CDR2 SVGAGI, per germline. The CDR3 bases are TGTGTCAGCACCTGGGACGGGCTCTGGACTAGCGGGAACACCGGGGAGCTGTTTTTT. Translated, it gives CVSTWDGLWTSGNTGELFF.

This chain joins TRBV5-1 and TRBJ1-5; TRBD1 aligns across 8 bases. J was trimmed by 2 bases and V by 6 bases; bases with no gene match: 4. CDR1 SGHRS and CDR2 YFSETQ come from the germline V gene. The CDR3 extends over 14 amino acids. CDR3 nucleotides: TGCGCCAGCAAACCGGGACAGGGCAATCAGCCCCAGCATTTT. Translating it yields CASKPGQGNQPQHF. The variable domain in full, with the rest retrieved from reference TRBV5-1 and TRBJ1-5, is KAGVTQTPRYLIKTRGQQVTLSCSPISGHRSVSWYQQTPGQGLQFLFEYFSETQRNKGNFPGRFSGRQFSNSRSEMNVSTLELGDSALYLCASKPGQGNQPQHFGDGTRLSIL.

In its sample, this clonotype was seen a few times. The chain recombines TRBV7-9 with TRBJ1-1, with D maybe TRBD1 (5 bases). CDR1 and CDR2 (germline): SEHNR, FQNEAQ (reference sequence). The CDR3 spans 13 residues. Deletions cut 3 bases from V and 6 bases from J, with 11 bases between. The CDR3 region is CASSLGGSAEAFF. The CDR3 DNA follows: TGTGCCAGCAGCTTGGGGGGTAGCGCTGAAGCTTTCTTT.